Described below is a single TCR beta chain sequence and its context. The data are from a study of CD8 T cells in Susac syndrome. Study-level background: At the time their blood was drawn, patients with Susac syndrome were either therapy-naive, on corticosteroids (with some of them also receiving intravenous immunoglobulin), or on intravenous immunoglobulin alone.

Reverse transcription of 0.5 to 1 ug RNA was performed with random hexamers. TCRdb itself ran the immunoSEQ multiplex PCR reads through MiXCR, one entry per CDR3 protein. The sample includes some 190,000 distinct CDR3 sequences, about 94% of them seen just once. Germline CDR1 and CDR2: LGHNA and YSLEER. The V end lost 5 bases, the J end lost 8 bases, and 21 bases lay between the germline ends. There are 15 residues in the CDR3. V is TRBV4-3 and J is TRBJ1-2, with D perhaps matching TRBD1 (6 bases). The sequence came from a human donor with Susac syndrome. What was sequenced was CD4+ T cells from PBMCs. CDR3: CASSSEPKGEVGYTF. CDR3 sequence (DNA): TGCGCCAGCAGCTCCGAGCCTAAGGGGGAGGTCGGCTACACCTTC.